The 25 T cell receptor beta chains in this list originate from one sample, sequenced in a study of cytomegalovirus exposure and HLA in healthy donors. PCR involved 60 Vbeta and 13 Jbeta primers. Assay used: immunoSEQ multiplex PCR; TCRdb lists only in-frame clones, some missing. The repertoire includes 90,000 to 120,000 clones, around two thirds of them detected once, and roughly 2.5% sits in the top ten. Sequenced: PBMCs. Receptors were obtained from a man aged 50 to 60 in good health and CMV-seropositive.

In the case of this clone: Compared with germline, one end of the junction differs, possibly owing to a read error. The J gene is TRBJ2-5, the V gene TRBV6-1; the D is unclear. CDR1 is MNHNS, CDR2 SASEGT, per germline. The CDR3 extends over 14 amino acids. CDR3 nucleotide sequence: TGTGCCAGCAGTGATTTGCTAGTCCAAGAGGCCCAGTACTTC. The encoded protein is CASSDLLVQEAQYF.

The chain employs TRBV11-2 and TRBJ2-1, with 9 bases lining up with TRBD2. This CDR3 comprises 14 residues. With 5 bases clipped from V and 7 bases from J, the junction kept 6 bases outside the gene matches. Germline values: CDR1 SGHAT, CDR2 FQNNGV. Written as DNA, the CDR3 is TGTGCCAGCAGCCGTAGCGGGAGCGATAATGAGCAGTTCTTC. As protein: CASSRSGSDNEQFF.

The V call is TRBV19, the J call TRBJ2-1; 9 bases line up with TRBD1. This CDR3 is 14 amino acids long. With 5 bases clipped from V and 4 bases from J, the junction kept 3 bases outside the gene matches. The germline gives CDR1 LNHDA, CDR2 SQIVND (reference sequence). The CDR3 region has the DNA TGTGCCAGTAGTCCAGACAGGGGGTACAATGAGCAGTTCTTC. Amino acid sequence: CASSPDRGYNEQFF.

This clone came up once. V and J are TRBV7-9 and TRBJ2-2; 7 bases are shared with TRBD1. Germline assignment: CDR1 SEHNR and CDR2 FQNEAQ (reference sequence). The CDR3 totals 15 residues. The V segment lost 7 bases and the J segment 7 bases; nucleotides outside the gene matches: 12. The CDR3 coding sequence is TGTGCCAGCACCATGAAACAGGGGTCCGGCGGGGAGCTGTTTTTT. It encodes CASTMKQGSGGELFF.

This clone was recorded a few times. V and J are TRBV10-2 and TRBJ1-5; 7 positions agree with TRBD1. Germline trimming cut 4 bases from V and 4 bases from J; bases unmatched to any gene: 4. This CDR3 has 14 residues. Germline V gene sequence: CDR1 WSHSY, CDR2 SAAADI. Written as DNA, the CDR3 is TGCGCCAGCAGTGCCTCGGACAGGAATCAGCCCCAGCATTTT. Translating gives CASSASDRNQPQHF.

The V and J genes are TRBV11-3 and TRBJ2-5, with D possibly being TRBD2 (7 bases). The germline CDR1 and CDR2 sequences are SGHNT and YENEEA. Trimming left V 7 bases short and J 5 bases short, with 17 bases between. The CDR3 runs to 14 residues. CDR3: CASTTGGPRETQYF. The CDR3 bases are TGTGCCAGCACCACGGGGGGCCCCCGGGAGACCCAGTACTTC.

J is TRBJ2-1 and V is TRBV11-1; perhaps TRBD1 as D (5 bases). Germline CDR1 is SGHAT and CDR2 is FQDESV (reference sequence). The V and J ends lost 3 bases and 0 bases respectively, with 9 bases between them. This CDR3 is 15 amino acids long. CDR3 residues: CASSLGRGSYNEQFF. Written as DNA, the CDR3 is TGTGCCAGCAGCTTGGGTAGGGGCTCCTACAATGAGCAGTTCTTC.

The CDR3 nucleotides read TGTGCCAGCAGTTCCGACTCGACAGAGAATTCACCCCTCCACTTT. As protein: CASSSDSTENSPLHF. V and J are TRBV2 and TRBJ1-6; D may be TRBD1 (5 bases). The CDR3 extends over 15 amino acids. Germline V CDR1 and CDR2: SNHLY, FYNNEI. V dropped 5 bases and J dropped 7 bases, with 15 bases sitting between them.

The chain joins TRBV5-1 to TRBJ1-2, with D perhaps matching TRBD1 (6 bases). V was trimmed by 4 bases and J by 5 bases, leaving 15 bases between them. The CDR3 is 14 amino acids. Per germline, CDR1 SGHRS and CDR2 YFSETQ. The CDR3 protein is CASSQDSSLYGYTF. The CDR3 nucleotides are TGCGCCAGCAGCCAGGACAGCTCTTTATATGGCTACACCTTC.

The chain uses TRBV11-2 and TRBJ1-6; D remains unclear. Trimming shortened V by 1 base and J by 7 bases, and 5 bases separated the two germline ends. The germline V gene has CDR1 SGHAT and CDR2 FQNNGV. This CDR3 has 13 amino acids. CDR3 bases: TGTGCCAGCAGCTTAGTCAGGAATTCACCCCTCCACTTT. Protein: CASSLVRNSPLHF.

This chain joins TRBV11-2 and TRBJ2-5; 7 nucleotides align to TRBD1. The last part of the DNA fits TRBJ2-7 better; the J call may be wrong. This CDR3 has 15 residues. Germline assignment: CDR1 SGHAT and CDR2 FQNNGV. The CDR3 reads CASSWGQSRTYEQYF. In DNA form, the CDR3 reads TGTGCCAGCAGCTGGGGACAGAGTAGAACCTACGAGCAGTACTTC.

This clone was detected only once. This chain joins TRBV11-2 and TRBJ1-1; 9 bases fit TRBD1. Losses at the gene ends were 1 base for V and 1 base for J; bases not matched to a gene: 4. CDR1 is SGHAT and CDR2 is FQNNGV in the germline V gene. The CDR3 has 16 amino acids. Here the CDR3 reads CASSLAAGQGNTEAFF. The CDR3 coding sequence is TGTGCCAGCAGCTTAGCCGCGGGACAGGGGAACACTGAAGCTTTCTTT.

This clone was found a few times. The V and J genes are TRBV11-2 and TRBJ2-5; the D is unclear. The germline V gene encodes CDR1 SGHAT and CDR2 FQNNGV. Trimming took off 5 bases at V and 2 bases at J, with 12 bases between the two ends. The CDR3 spans 14 residues. In nucleotides, the CDR3 is TGTGCCAGCAGCCCCCTGCGGATTCAAGAGACCCAGTACTTC. Its protein product is CASSPLRIQETQYF.

This clone was counted once. The chain recombines TRBV5-1 with TRBJ2-2, with 13 nucleotides matching TRBD2. CDR1 is SGHRS, CDR2 YFSETQ, per germline. This CDR3 region has 16 residues. The trim removed 4 bases at V and 7 bases at J, leaving 7 bases unmatched. CDR3 DNA sequence: TGCGCCAGCAGCCCCAAGGGGACTAGCGGGGTCGGGGAGCTGTTTTTT. It specifies CASSPKGTSGVGELFF. The full variable domain, its missing parts supplied by reference TRBV5-1 and TRBJ2-2, is KAGVTQTPRYLIKTRGQQVTLSCSPISGHRSVSWYQQTPGQGLQFLFEYFSETQRNKGNFPGRFSGRQFSNSRSEMNVSTLELGDSALYLCASSPKGTSGVGELFFGEGSRLTVL.

CDR3 protein: CASRTGTDNSPLHF. The CDR3 DNA is TGTGCCAGCAGGACGGGGACTGATAATTCACCCCTCCACTTT. The chain has TRBV6-5 and TRBJ1-6, with D possibly TRBD1 on 5 matching bases. V lost 6 bases and J lost 5, with 11 bases in between. Per the germline V gene, CDR1 is MNHEY and CDR2 is SVGAGI. The length of the CDR3 is 14 residues.

The chain uses TRBV9 and TRBJ1-1; 12 nucleotides align to TRBD1. The CDR3 consists of 17 residues. CDR1 is SGDLS, CDR2 YYNGEE, per germline. V shed 3 bases, J shed 5 bases, and the junction held 11 bases outside the gene matches. CDR3 protein: CASSAGGTGGFWTEAFF. DNA of the CDR3: TGTGCCAGCAGCGCGGGAGGGACAGGGGGCTTCTGGACTGAAGCTTTCTTT.

The J gene is TRBJ1-4, the V gene TRBV6-1; D possibly corresponds to TRBD1 (5 bases). The germline V gene encodes CDR1 MNHNS and CDR2 SASEGT. Between the trimmed V and J ends, which lost 2 bases and 2 bases, there was a span of 12 bases. The CDR3 extends over 16 amino acids. The CDR3 region has the DNA TGTGCCAGCAGTGAACGTCCCCGACAGACTAATGAAAAACTGTTTTTT. Amino acids: CASSERPRQTNEKLFF.

The rearrangement joins TRBV2 to TRBJ1-1; no clear D gene. Germline CDR1 is SNHLY and CDR2 is FYNNEI. Trimming cost V 7 bases and J 1 base, with 13 bases left between them. The CDR3 covers 14 residues. For the CDR3, the DNA is TGTGCCAGCACAAGGACTCCCGGGAACACTGAAGCTTTCTTT. Translation: CASTRTPGNTEAFF.

This clone occurred once. The genes are TRBV21-1 and TRBJ2-3; the D segment call TRBD2 is taken from the table without a DNA check. TRBV21-1 is reported as a pseudogene. This CDR3 contains 15 residues. Here the CDR3 reads CASSTGGTSTDTQYF. CDR3 in DNA: TGTGCCAGCAGCACGGGCGGGACTAGCACAGATACGCAGTATTTT.

The V call is TRBV5-4, the J call TRBJ2-1; 10 positions agree with TRBD1. Germline CDR1 is SGHNT and CDR2 is YYREEE (reference sequence). The CDR3 sequence is 16 residues long. J gave up 6 bases and V 3 bases, and 9 bases lay outside the gene matches. The CDR3 DNA reads as TGTGCCAGCAGCTATTCGACAGGGGGCGAGGTCAATGAGCAGTTCTTC. It encodes CASSYSTGGEVNEQFF.

The CDR3, as DNA: TGTGCCAGCAAGGGGAGAGGGGGCGGGTATGAGCAGTTCTTC. This gives the protein CASKGRGGGYEQFF. The gene calls are TRBV2 and TRBJ2-1; 7 bases fit TRBD1. This CDR3 spans 14 amino acids. Germline V gene lookup returns CDR1 SNHLY and CDR2 FYNNEI. Trimming took 7 bases from V and 8 from J; bases not matched to a gene: 11.

This clone was picked up one time. The chain recombines TRBV30 with TRBJ1-1; no clear D. In germline, CDR1 is GTSNPN, CDR2 SVGIG (reference sequence). V was trimmed by 5 bases and J by 3 bases, leaving 10 bases between them. CDR3 length: 12 amino acids. The DNA of the CDR3 is TGTGCCTGGGGTCGGGGTCACACTGAAGCTTTCTTT. This sequence encodes CAWGRGHTEAFF.

This clone was counted between two and nine times. The rearrangement uses TRBV6-6 and TRBJ1-1, with 7 bases identical to TRBD1. The V segment lost 6 bases and the J segment 3 bases; nucleotides outside the gene matches: 4. In germline, CDR1 is MNHNY, CDR2 SVGAGI (reference sequence). This CDR3 is built from 13 residues. CDR3 coding DNA: TGTGCCAGCAGCCGGGGACAGTACACTGAAGCTTTCTTT. This sequence encodes CASSRGQYTEAFF.

This chain links TRBV27 with TRBJ2-1; 9 nucleotides line up with TRBD2. Germline assignment: CDR1 MNHEY and CDR2 SMNVEV (reference sequence). The CDR3 spans 15 residues. V was clipped by 4 bases and J by 6 bases; unmatched bases: 7. CDR3 residues: CASSSMAGGVNEQFF. CDR3 in DNA: TGTGCCAGCAGTTCCATGGCGGGAGGGGTCAATGAGCAGTTCTTC.

The chain is built from TRBV9 and TRBJ2-7, with TRBD2 matching over 7 bases. V shed 3 bases, J shed 3 bases, and the junction held 6 bases outside the gene matches. Per germline, CDR1 SGDLS and CDR2 YYNGEE. This CDR3 has 14 amino acids. In DNA form, the CDR3 reads TGTGCCAGCAGCGCCCGGGACTACAGCTACGAGCAGTACTTC. This gives the protein CASSARDYSYEQYF.